A selection of T cell receptor beta chains follows, all from one sample in a study of CD8+CD57+ T cells in acquired aplastic anemia. TCRdb itself ran the reads through MiXCR, one entry per CDR3 protein. The sample lists over 200,000 distinct CDR3 sequences, around 60% seen once, with about 31% in the top ten. Material for sequencing was sorted CD4+, CD8+, or CD8+CD57+ T cells (not recorded which) from PBMCs. These receptors all come from a human donor in good health. The CDR3 runs from the conserved cysteine through the conserved F or W. Each record gives: V gene, J gene, clone size, D gene, CDR3 DNA, CDR3 protein. D genes are given only for firm matches. Clone size appears in some rows only: once, few, many, or a class for an expanded clone.

TRBV10-3	TRBJ1-6	few	TRBD1	TGTGCCATCAGTGAGGGAGGGGGCAATAATTCACCCCTCCACTTT	CAISEGGGNNSPLHF
TRBV29-1	TRBJ2-7	-	-	TGCAGCGTTGAGCAACAGGGATCCTACGAGCAGTACTTC	CSVEQQGSYEQYF
TRBV29-1	TRBJ2-7	few	-	TGCAGCGTTGAAGATAGTCGGGGCTCCTACGAGCAGTACTTC	CSVEDSRGSYEQYF
TRBV19	TRBJ2-3	-	TRBD2	TGTGCCAGTACGGGGGGGAAGGCAGATACGCAGTATTTT	CASTGGKADTQYF
TRBV7-2	TRBJ2-1	-	-	TGTGCCAGCAGCGCTGCCGCACATGATGAGCAGTTCTTC	CASSAAAHDEQFF
TRBV19	TRBJ2-3	-	TRBD2	TGTGCCAGTAGTTCCAGCGGGACCACAGATGCGCAGTATTTT	CASSSSGTTDAQYF
TRBV20-1	TRBJ2-5	-	TRBD2	TGCAGTGCCGGGACTAGTTCGGAGACCCAGTACTTC	CSAGTSSETQYF
TRBV19	TRBJ1-1	-	TRBD1	TGTGCCAGTAGTGGCCCGGGGACAGTGAACACTGAAGCTTTCTTT	CASSGPGTVNTEAFF
TRBV25-1	TRBJ2-3	few	-	TGTGCCAGCAGTGAATATATACGGGGAATCCAAGGCACAGATACGCAGTATTTT	CASSEYIRGIQGTDTQYF
TRBV29-1	TRBJ1-5	-	TRBD1	TGCAGCGTGGCGAGGGGGCAGGGAGCGAATCAGCCCCAGCATTTT	CSVARGQGANQPQHF
TRBV11-2	TRBJ1-1	many	-	TGTGCCAGCAGCTTAGAGGGGGTAGGGAGGGTGAACACTGAAGCTTTCTTT	CASSLEGVGRVNTEAFF
TRBV7-3	TRBJ1-1	few	-	TGTGCCAGCAGCTTAACAGGGACACGAAACACTGAAGCTTTCTTT	CASSLTGTRNTEAFF
TRBV7-2	TRBJ1-1	once	-	TGTGCCAGCAGCCAAGAGGGTCTCGGTGAAGCTTTCTTT	CASSQEGLGEAFF
TRBV5-6	TRBJ2-7	-	-	TGTGCCAGCAGCTTAGGGCAGGGTGTTAGGGCCTACGAGCAGTACTTC	CASSLGQGVRAYEQYF
TRBV19	TRBJ2-7	many	-	TGTGCCAGTAGTATAGATGGAGGGGTGGGATACGAGCAGTACTTC	CASSIDGGVGYEQYF
TRBV7-9	TRBJ1-2	-	TRBD1	TGTGCCAGCAGCTGGGGGACAGGGGGCCCCTATGGCTACACCTTC	CASSWGTGGPYGYTF
TRBV6-2/TRBV6-3	TRBJ1-1	-	-	TGTGCCAGCAGTCCGGGCAGGGAAGGGATGAACACTGAAGCTTTCTTT	CASSPGREGMNTEAFF
TRBV7-3	TRBJ1-1	-	-	TGTGCCAGCAGCTTATCGGCCGACACTGAAGCTTTCTTT	CASSLSADTEAFF
TRBV20-1	TRBJ1-1	-	-	TGCAGTGCTCCTTATATGGCGAACACTGAAGCTTTCTTT	CSAPYMANTEAFF
TRBV20-1	TRBJ2-5	-	TRBD1	TGCAGTGCTAGAGTTGGATCGGACAGGTGGAGAGAGACCCAGTACTTC	CSARVGSDRWRETQYF
TRBV7-9	TRBJ2-1	many	TRBD1	TGTGCCAGCAGCATAACGGGACAGGGGTACAATGAGCAGTTCTTC	CASSITGQGYNEQFF
TRBV6-2/TRBV6-3	TRBJ1-5	-	-	TGTGCCAGCAAAACCAAGGACCATGAACACAATCAGCCCCAGCATTTT	CASKTKDHEHNQPQHF
TRBV2	TRBJ2-3	-	-	TGTGCCAGCGAGGGCGGAACTAGCCCAGATACGCAGTATTTT	CASEGGTSPDTQYF
TRBV10-3	TRBJ2-3	-	TRBD2	TGTGCCATCAGTGAGTCAACTAGCGGAAAAGATACGCAGTATTTT	CAISESTSGKDTQYF
TRBV7-9	TRBJ1-3	-	TRBD1	TGTGCCAGCAGCCTAGACAGGGGGAGCTTCTTCTCTGGAAACACCATATATTTT	CASSLDRGSFFSGNTIYF
TRBV20-1	TRBJ2-1	-	TRBD2	TGCAGTGCTGTCAGACTAGCGGCACACAATGAGCAGTTCTTC	CSAVRLAAHNEQFF
TRBV27	TRBJ2-2	few	-	TGTGCCAGCAGTTACGGGGGGAACACCGGGGAGCTGTTTTTT	CASSYGGNTGELFF
TRBV7-9	TRBJ2-3	-	-	TGTGCCAGCAGCCTAGGGTGGGGCACAGATACGCAGTATTTT	CASSLGWGTDTQYF
TRBV5-6	TRBJ2-5	-	-	TGTGCCAGCACCCAAGGATTAGTCGGTCTAAGAGAGTACTTC	CASTQGLVGLREYF
TRBV10-2	TRBJ1-2	few	-	TGCGCCAGCAGTGAGTCGATAGGACTGAACTATGGCTACACCTTC	CASSESIGLNYGYTF
TRBV11-2	TRBJ2-1	-	TRBD1	TGTGCCAGCAGCTCACAGGGGGCGCAAACCTACAATGAGCAGTTCTTC	CASSSQGAQTYNEQFF
TRBV7-9	TRBJ1-2	-	TRBD1	TGTGCCAGCAGTTCCAGATCCTGGACAGGTATGGGTGGCTACACCTTC	CASSSRSWTGMGGYTF
TRBV7-8	TRBJ2-3	-	TRBD2	TGTGCCAGCAGCTTAGTGTCCAGCGGGAGAGATACGCAGTATTTT	CASSLVSSGRDTQYF
TRBV30	TRBJ1-5	few	-	TGTGCCTGGAGTGCAACAGGGTATAGCAATCAGCCCCAGCATTTT	CAWSATGYSNQPQHF
TRBV6-6	TRBJ2-7	many	-	TGTGCCAGCACCCAAGTACAGGGAAGTTCCTACGAGCAGTACTTC	CASTQVQGSSYEQYF
TRBV7-8	TRBJ1-1	-	-	TGTGCCAGCAGCTTAGATCCATCGGTTAGCCTAATTAACACTGAAGCTTTCTTT	CASSLDPSVSLINTEAFF
TRBV2	TRBJ2-1	-	TRBD1	TGTGCCAGCAGTGACAACAAGGGACAGGGGTTCTTC	CASSDNKGQGFF
TRBV25-1	TRBJ2-5	-	TRBD2	TGTGCCAGCAGCCCTCACGGGGCGGGAGCGGGGGAGACCCAGTACTTC	CASSPHGAGAGETQYF
TRBV15	TRBJ2-7	medium-sized	-	TGTGCCACCGGTAGTACGGGCGACGAGCAGTACTTC	CATGSTGDEQYF
TRBV6-2/TRBV6-3	TRBJ1-2	-	-	TGTGCCAGCAGTTCACCGACAGAAAACTACTACACCTTC	CASSSPTENYYTF
TRBV6-6	TRBJ2-7	-	-	TGTGCCAGTAAACAGACGGCTTCCACCTACGAGCAGTACTTC	CASKQTASTYEQYF
TRBV20-1	TRBJ2-1	few	-	TGCAGCGCGGACGGATTGCCCTACAATGAGCAGTTCTTC	CSADGLPYNEQFF
TRBV2	TRBJ2-7	-	TRBD2	TGTGCCAGCAGTCCGACTGGAACTAGCGGGAGTGGCGAGCAGTACTTC	CASSPTGTSGSGEQYF
TRBV9	TRBJ2-7	-	-	TGCGCCAGCAGTCCCGGTTGGGGAAGCGGCGAGCAGTACTTC	CASSPGWGSGEQYF
TRBV20-1	TRBJ2-3	-	TRBD2	TGCAGTGCTAGCCCACTAGCGGCAACAGATACGCAGTATTTT	CSASPLAATDTQYF
TRBV7-6	TRBJ2-1	-	TRBD2	TGTGCCAGCACCCCACTAGCGGGAGCCTACAATGAGCAGTTCTTC	CASTPLAGAYNEQFF
TRBV5-1	TRBJ1-1	many	-	TGCGCCAGTACCGACAGCTACACTGAAGCTTTCTTT	CASTDSYTEAFF
TRBV15	TRBJ2-7	-	TRBD1	TGTGCCACCAGTCCGGGACAGGGAACCCCATACGAGCAGTACTTC	CATSPGQGTPYEQYF
TRBV7-9	TRBJ2-2	-	-	TGTGCCAGCATCCAGGGGAGATGGACCGGGGAGCTGTTTTTT	CASIQGRWTGELFF
TRBV5-1	TRBJ1-6	-	-	TGCGCCAGCAGCTCCATGGGTGATAATTCACCCCTCCACTTT	CASSSMGDNSPLHF
TRBV5-1	TRBJ2-7	few	TRBD1	TGCGCCAGCAGTCCCTGGACAGGGTTTTCCTACGAGCAGTACTTC	CASSPWTGFSYEQYF
TRBV7-2	TRBJ2-5	-	-	TGTGCCAGCAGCTACCAAGGGGGAGCGGAGACCCAGTACTTC	CASSYQGGAETQYF
TRBV7-9	TRBJ2-3	once	-	TGTGCCAGCAGCCCAGAGGGGACAAACACAGATACGCAGTATTTT	CASSPEGTNTDTQYF
TRBV27	TRBJ2-5	-	-	TGTGCCAGCAGTTACCCCCCCCGGGACCAGTACTTC	CASSYPPRDQYF
TRBV7-2	TRBJ2-3	-	-	TGTGCCAGCAGCTTACCGCCGGGGGCCACAGATACGCAGTATTTT	CASSLPPGATDTQYF
TRBV7-2	TRBJ1-2	-	-	TGTGCCAGCAGCTTATCGGGACGCCGGGGCTACACCTTC	CASSLSGRRGYTF
TRBV3-1	TRBJ2-1	-	-	TGTGCCGGCAGCCAAGATCAGGGTAGTTACTCCTACAATGAGCAGTTCTTC	CAGSQDQGSYSYNEQFF
TRBV20-1	TRBJ1-3	-	-	TGCAGCCCGGGGGCGGACAGTTCGTACACCATATATTTT	CSPGADSSYTIYF
TRBV7-9	TRBJ2-7	-	TRBD2	TGTGCCAGCAGCCTTTACTCCCCCGCGGGCGGGAGTCGTTACGAGCAGTACTTC	CASSLYSPAGGSRYEQYF
TRBV13	TRBJ2-7	many	-	TGTGCCAGCAGCTTGGTGGGGTTATACGAGCAGTACTTC	CASSLVGLYEQYF